This entry lists 8 T cell receptor beta chains sequenced from one sample in a study of CXCR3-negative and CXCR3-positive naive CD8 T cells. The TRB cDNA libraries were prepared by 5' RACE with UMI labels. TCRdb reanalyzed the 5' RACE reads and collapses them to one entry per CDR3 protein, without DNA. Recorded for this sample: about 48,000 distinct CDR3 sequences. The sequencing input was memory CD8+ T cells from blood. Receptors were obtained from a human donor in good health. Some clones in this sample may be carry-over from other donors' samples.

The CDR3 sequence is CASSYTRNTEAFF. J is TRBJ1-1 and V is TRBV7-3. Germline-derived CDR1 and CDR2 are SGHTA and FQGTGA. This CDR3 is 13 amino acids long.

This CDR3 reads CASSGDLAGVPTGELFF. The chain uses TRBV7-6 and TRBJ2-2; there is no DNA to check the TCRdb D call of TRBD2. CDR3 size: 17 residues. Germline values: CDR1 SGHVS, CDR2 FNYEAQ. Supplemented by reference TRBV7-6 and TRBJ2-2, the full variable domain reads GAGVSQSPRYKVTKRGQDVALRCDPISGHVSLYWYRQALGQGPEFLTYFNYEAQQDKSGLPNDRFSAERPEGSISTLTIQRTEQRDSAMYRCASSGDLAGVPTGELFFGEGSRLTVL.

This CDR3 reads CASSQGGQGALTGELFF. The V call is TRBV4-2, the J call TRBJ2-2; checking the TCRdb D call of TRBD1 is not possible without DNA. Germline-derived CDR1 and CDR2 are LGHNA and YNFKEQ. CDR3 length equals 17 residues.

V and J are TRBV28 and TRBJ1-1. Germline CDR1 MDHEN, CDR2 SYDVKM. This CDR3 spans 15 amino acids. CDR3 residues: CASSIQPSIPRDAFF.

V usage is TRBV5-1 and J usage is TRBJ2-7; TCRdb returns TRBD1, unconfirmable since there is no DNA. Germline CDR1 reads SGHRS; CDR2 reads YFSETQ. The CDR3 totals 12 residues. CDR3 protein: CASSSTGNEQYF.

V is TRBV28 and J is TRBJ2-4; TCRdb's assignment of TRBD1 cannot be checked, as there is no DNA. Germline V gene data show CDR1 as MDHEN and CDR2 as SYDVKM. This CDR3 region has 20 residues. This chain's CDR3 is CASSFPLRDREILAKNIQHF.

The chain combines TRBV7-9 with TRBJ2-2; without DNA, the TCRdb call of TRBD1 cannot be checked. Germline V CDR1 and CDR2: SEHNR, FQNEAQ (reference sequence). This CDR3 has 15 amino acids. The CDR3 spells CASRSGTGETGELFF.

J is TRBJ2-7 and V is TRBV29-1. In germline, CDR1 is SQVTM, CDR2 ANQGSEA. The CDR3 contains 14 residues. The CDR3 is CSVEDDSTLYEQYF.